A single TCR beta chain is shown here with its context. It was during active infection that Seattle patients were enrolled and then longitudinally followed. The data belong to a study of blood T cell repertoires in COVID-19. CDR3 length: 17 residues. The V end was cut by 2 bases, the J end by 1 base, with 14 bases between. The germline V gene encodes CDR1 KGHDR and CDR2 SFDVKD. Measured with immunoSEQ multiplex PCR; TCRdb has only the in-frame clones, and not every one. The data contain just over 300,000 clones, roughly 89% of them singletons. The source of this sequence is a woman in her 30s with COVID-19, enrolled during active disease. The sample was peripheral blood. This chain links TRBV24-1 with TRBJ1-5; D possibly corresponds to TRBD1 (6 bases). CDR3 residues: CATSDSSRGGSNQPQHF. DNA of the CDR3: TGTGCCACCAGTGATTCCTCGAGGGGGGGGAGCAATCAGCCCCAGCATTTT.